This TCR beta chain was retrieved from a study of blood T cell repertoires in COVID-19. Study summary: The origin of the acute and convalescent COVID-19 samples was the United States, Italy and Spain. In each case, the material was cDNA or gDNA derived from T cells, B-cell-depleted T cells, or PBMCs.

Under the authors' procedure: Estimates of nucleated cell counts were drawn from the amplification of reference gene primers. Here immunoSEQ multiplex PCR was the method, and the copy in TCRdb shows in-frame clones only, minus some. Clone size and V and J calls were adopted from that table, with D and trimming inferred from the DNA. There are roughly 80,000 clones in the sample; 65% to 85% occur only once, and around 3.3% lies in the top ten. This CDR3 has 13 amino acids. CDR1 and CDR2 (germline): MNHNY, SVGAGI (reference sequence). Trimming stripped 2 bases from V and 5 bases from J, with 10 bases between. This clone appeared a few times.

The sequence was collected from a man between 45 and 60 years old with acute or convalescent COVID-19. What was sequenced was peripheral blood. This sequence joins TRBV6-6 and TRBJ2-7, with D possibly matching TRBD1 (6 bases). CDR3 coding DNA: TGTGCCAGCAGTTACAGGGGGTTCGACGAGCAGTACTTC. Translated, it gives CASSYRGFDEQYF.